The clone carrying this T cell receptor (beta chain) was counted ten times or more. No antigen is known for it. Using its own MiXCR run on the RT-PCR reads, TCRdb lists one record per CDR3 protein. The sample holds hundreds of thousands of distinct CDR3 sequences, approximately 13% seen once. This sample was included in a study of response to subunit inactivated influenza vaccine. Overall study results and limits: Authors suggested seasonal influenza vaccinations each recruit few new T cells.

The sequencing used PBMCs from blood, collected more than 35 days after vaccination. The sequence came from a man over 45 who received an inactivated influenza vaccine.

The CDR3 loop is CASSFGTSGGRLETQYF. The CDR3 coding sequence is TGTGCCAGCAGCTTTGGGACTAGCGGGGGGAGACTCGAGACGCAGTATTTT. The rearrangement uses TRBV7-2 and TRBJ2-3; TRBD2 agrees at 15 bases. J lost 9 bases, V lost 3 bases, and 10 bases had no gene match. In germline, CDR1 is SGHTA, CDR2 FQGNSA. This CDR3 region has 17 residues.